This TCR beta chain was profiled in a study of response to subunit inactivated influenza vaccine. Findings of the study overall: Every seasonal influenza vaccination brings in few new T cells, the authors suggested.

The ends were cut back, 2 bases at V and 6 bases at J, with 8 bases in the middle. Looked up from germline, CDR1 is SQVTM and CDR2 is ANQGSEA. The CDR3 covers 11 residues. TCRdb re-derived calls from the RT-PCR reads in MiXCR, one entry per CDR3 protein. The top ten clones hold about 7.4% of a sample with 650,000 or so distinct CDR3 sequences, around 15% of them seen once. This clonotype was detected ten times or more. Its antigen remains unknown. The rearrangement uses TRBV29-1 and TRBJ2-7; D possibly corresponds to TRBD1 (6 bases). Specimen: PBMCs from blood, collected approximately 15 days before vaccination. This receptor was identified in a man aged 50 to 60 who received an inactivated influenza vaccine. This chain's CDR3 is CSVESGVEQYF. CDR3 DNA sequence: TGCAGCGTTGAATCAGGGGTCGAGCAGTACTTC.